These T cell receptor beta chains were read from a single sample in a study of blood T cells in healthy people across ages. TCRdb reanalysed the 5' RACE reads using MiXCR and keeps one entry per CDR3 protein. The repertoire holds fewer than 2 million distinct CDR3 sequences, with approximately 40% as singletons. Sequencing was performed on blood. These receptors originate from a human donor in good health. Each CDR3 is given with its conserved first and last residue. A D gene is named only where the DNA matches it firmly. Size values are once, few and many counts, or a class for expanded clones, and some rows have none.

abundance,d_gene,len,j_gene,v_gene,CDR3aa,CDR3nt
few,TRBD1,12,TRBJ1-2,TRBV12-3/TRBV12-4,CASLTGGYGYTF,TGTGCCAGCCTAACAGGGGGTTATGGCTACACCTTC
few,NA,12,TRBJ1-2,TRBV12-3/TRBV12-4,CASTTNRYGYTF,TGTGCCAGCACCACAAACCGCTATGGCTACACCTTC
few,NA,16,TRBJ2-1,TRBV6-6,CASRPSTPESYNEQFF,TGTGCCAGCAGGCCCTCAACCCCAGAGTCCTACAATGAGCAGTTCTTC
few,TRBD1,14,TRBJ2-1,TRBV20-1,CSAWTGKTYNEQFF,TGCAGTGCTTGGACAGGGAAAACCTACAATGAGCAGTTCTTC
once,NA,13,TRBJ1-1,TRBV11-2,CASSPPGFSEAFF,TGTGCCAGCAGCCCCCCGGGGTTCTCTGAAGCTTTCTTT
few,NA,15,TRBJ2-1,TRBV4-1,CASSQAVDDYNEQFF,TGCGCCAGCAGCCAAGCGGTTGACGATTACAATGAGCAGTTCTTC
NA,NA,14,TRBJ2-3,TRBV5-5,CACSLNRITDTQYF,TGTGCCTGCAGCTTGAACAGGATCACAGATACGCAGTATTTT
few,TRBD2,16,TRBJ2-7,TRBV7-2,CASSLTSGGASYEQYF,TGTGCCAGCAGCCTTACTAGCGGGGGTGCCTCCTACGAGCAGTACTTC
NA,TRBD2,15,TRBJ2-7,TRBV9,CASSVATSGHYEQYF,TGTGCCAGCAGCGTAGCTACTAGCGGGCACTACGAGCAGTACTTC
NA,NA,14,TRBJ2-1,TRBV18,CASASEFAYNEQFF,TGTGCCAGCGCTTCGGAGTTCGCCTACAATGAGCAGTTCTTC
few,NA,15,TRBJ1-4,TRBV6-5,CASSRGNLANEKLFF,TGTGCCAGCAGCCGAGGGAATTTGGCTAATGAAAAACTGTTTTTT
NA,TRBD2,15,TRBJ2-4,TRBV12-3/TRBV12-4,CASSLYSGGNNEQYF,TGTGCCAGCAGTTTATATAGCGGGGGGAACAATGAGCAGTACTTC
few,NA,14,TRBJ1-1,TRBV2,CASRSDWSITEAFF,TGTGCCAGCCGGTCCGACTGGTCGATCACTGAAGCTTTCTTT
NA,TRBD1,14,TRBJ2-7,TRBV5-1,CASSPQGPSYERYF,TGCGCCAGCAGCCCACAGGGGCCGTCCTACGAGCGGTACTTC
NA,TRBD1,15,TRBJ1-5,TRBV9,CASGPGTGKDQPQHF,TGTGCCAGCGGTCCCGGGACAGGAAAGGACCAGCCCCAGCATTTT
few,NA,15,TRBJ1-1,TRBV28,CASSFPGTIDAEAFF,TGTGCCAGCAGTTTTCCCGGGACCATCGACGCTGAAGCTTTCTTT
few,NA,11,TRBJ1-4,TRBV6-6,CASGHGEKLFF,TGTGCCAGCGGCCACGGGGAAAAACTGTTTTTT
NA,NA,14,TRBJ1-1,TRBV6-5,CASSREAVDTEAFF,TGTGCCAGCTCACGAGAGGCAGTCGACACTGAAGCTTTCTTT
NA,TRBD1,15,TRBJ2-7,TRBV4-1,CASSQVGDSVYEQYF,TGCGCCAGCAGCCAAGTTGGGGACAGCGTCTACGAGCAGTACTTC
NA,NA,12,TRBJ1-5,TRBV7-6,CASSTLDGPQHF,TGTGCCAGCAGCACCCTCGACGGGCCCCAGCATTTT
few,NA,15,TRBJ2-5,TRBV10-3,CAISEAWETGETQYF,TGTGCCATCAGTGAGGCGTGGGAGACGGGGGAGACCCAGTACTTC
NA,TRBD1,13,TRBJ2-7,TRBV29-1,CSVPKTGTYEQYF,TGCAGCGTTCCTAAGACAGGGACCTACGAGCAGTACTTC
NA,TRBD1,15,TRBJ1-2,TRBV7-8,CASSLDRDRIYGYTF,TGTGCCAGCAGCTTAGACCGGGACAGGATCTATGGCTACACCTTC
few,TRBD2,21,TRBJ2-1,TRBV6-5,CASSYSGLAGGRSFKSNEQFF,TGTGCCAGCAGTTACTCCGGACTAGCGGGGGGGCGATCGTTTAAGTCGAATGAGCAGTTCTTC
NA,NA,12,TRBJ2-3,TRBV24-1,CATGQSTDTQYF,TGTGCCACTGGACAGTCCACAGATACGCAGTATTTT
few,NA,16,TRBJ2-7,TRBV4-1,CASSRLEQAAPYEQYF,TGCGCCAGCAGCCGCCTAGAGCAAGCGGCTCCCTACGAGCAGTACTTC
NA,NA,15,TRBJ1-6,TRBV7-3,CASSSTSMRGRSLHF,TGTGCCAGCAGCTCTACCTCGATGCGGGGAAGGTCCCTCCACTTT
NA,NA,16,TRBJ2-3,TRBV7-8,CASSLAPEGDADTQYF,TGTGCCAGCAGCTTAGCGCCGGAGGGCGATGCAGATACGCAGTATTTT
NA,TRBD1,15,TRBJ1-2,TRBV6-6,CASSSTYGTGYGYTF,TGTGCCAGCAGTTCCACCTACGGGACAGGGTATGGCTACACCTTC
NA,NA,15,TRBJ1-2,TRBV4-3,CASSQDAGEDYGYTF,TGCGCCAGCAGCCAAGACGCAGGGGAGGACTATGGCTACACCTTC
NA,NA,17,TRBJ2-6,TRBV6-6,CASSYQEQISGANVLTF,TGTGCCAGCAGTTACCAGGAACAGATCTCTGGGGCCAACGTCCTGACTTTC
NA,NA,14,TRBJ2-1,TRBV27,CASRLLAGSNEQFF,TGTGCCAGCAGGTTGCTGGCAGGGAGCAATGAGCAGTTCTTC
NA,NA,16,TRBJ1-1,TRBV18,CASSPPGRAVNTEAFF,TGTGCCAGCTCACCACCTGGCAGGGCAGTGAACACTGAAGCTTTCTTT
NA,NA,15,TRBJ2-3,TRBV11-2,CASSFLFQSTDTQYF,TGTGCCAGCAGCTTCCTTTTCCAAAGCACAGATACGCAGTATTTT
NA,NA,14,TRBJ2-7,TRBV5-1,CASSLGTDCGEQYF,TGCGCCAGCAGCTTAGGGACGGACTGTGGCGAGCAGTACTTC
NA,NA,15,TRBJ1-5,TRBV6-6,CASGLRRDRYQPQHF,TGTGCCAGCGGGCTAAGGAGGGATCGGTATCAGCCCCAGCATTTT
few,TRBD2,17,TRBJ2-7,TRBV7-2,CASSLRLGLASNYEQYF,TGTGCCAGCAGCTTACGCCTGGGACTAGCGTCGAACTACGAGCAGTACTTC
few,TRBD1,16,TRBJ1-6,TRBV12-3/TRBV12-4,CASSPSHGQGNSPLHF,TGTGCCAGCAGTCCTTCTCATGGACAGGGCAATTCACCCCTCCACTTT
once,NA,13,TRBJ1-2,TRBV10-3,CAIRVPTSYGYTF,TGTGCCATCAGGGTCCCCACCTCCTATGGCTACACCTTC
NA,NA,14,TRBJ2-1,TRBV20-1,CSARDVYRHNEQFF,TGCAGTGCTAGAGATGTCTACAGACACAATGAGCAGTTCTTC
NA,TRBD1,12,TRBJ2-1,TRBV12-3/TRBV12-4,CASSSYRGEQFF,TGTGCCAGCAGTTCATACAGGGGTGAGCAGTTCTTC
NA,TRBD2,13,TRBJ2-1,TRBV20-1,CSAYGGAGNEQFF,TGCAGTGCTTACGGGGGGGCCGGGAATGAGCAGTTCTTC
few,TRBD2,17,TRBJ2-1,TRBV20-1,CSARVASGGPTYNEQFF,TGCAGTGCTAGAGTCGCTAGCGGGGGCCCGACCTACAATGAGCAGTTCTTC
few,NA,13,TRBJ1-2,TRBV24-1,CATSGTDNGGYTF,TGTGCCACCAGTGGGACAGACAATGGAGGCTACACCTTC
NA,NA,15,TRBJ1-2,TRBV7-2,CASSLERGAAYGYTF,TGTGCCAGCAGCTTAGAACGGGGGGCGGCGTATGGCTACACCTTC
NA,NA,14,TRBJ1-6,TRBV28,CASSWEEYNSPLHF,TGTGCCAGCAGTTGGGAGGAGTATAATTCACCCCTCCACTTT
few,NA,16,TRBJ2-1,TRBV20-1,CSARDPLGHSYNEQFF,TGCAGTGCTAGAGATCCTTTGGGGCACTCCTACAATGAGCAGTTCTTC
NA,TRBD1,11,TRBJ1-1,TRBV2,CASAAQGEAFF,TGTGCCAGCGCAGCACAGGGGGAAGCTTTCTTT
NA,NA,12,TRBJ2-3,TRBV7-9,CASSLGENAQYF,TGTGCCAGCAGCTTAGGAGAAAACGCGCAGTATTTT
NA,NA,12,TRBJ1-1,TRBV12-3/TRBV12-4,CASSFYLVEAFF,TGTGCCAGCAGTTTTTATTTGGTTGAAGCTTTCTTT
NA,NA,10,TRBJ1-5,TRBV20-1,CSDWGQPQHF,TGCTCCGACTGGGGCCAGCCCCAGCATTTT
few,NA,14,TRBJ2-3,TRBV20-1,CSAKERQRTDTQYF,TGCAGTGCTAAGGAGCGGCAGCGCACAGATACGCAGTATTTT
few,TRBD2,14,TRBJ2-5,TRBV7-2,CASSWRGGLETQYF,TGTGCCAGCAGCTGGCGGGGGGGCTTGGAGACCCAGTACTTC
NA,NA,13,TRBJ1-1,TRBV7-9,CSSSLRQNTEAFF,TGTTCCAGCAGCTTACGGCAGAACACTGAAGCTTTCTTT
NA,NA,14,TRBJ1-3,TRBV7-9,CASSLDASGNTIYF,TGTGCCAGCAGCTTAGACGCGTCTGGAAACACCATATATTTT
NA,NA,17,TRBJ2-1,TRBV4-1,CASSQDRWASSYNEQFF,TGCGCCAGCAGCCAAGATAGGTGGGCTAGCTCCTACAATGAGCAGTTCTTC
few,NA,12,TRBJ2-5,TRBV20-1,CSARSILETQYF,TGCAGTGCTAGGTCTATTCTAGAGACCCAGTACTTC